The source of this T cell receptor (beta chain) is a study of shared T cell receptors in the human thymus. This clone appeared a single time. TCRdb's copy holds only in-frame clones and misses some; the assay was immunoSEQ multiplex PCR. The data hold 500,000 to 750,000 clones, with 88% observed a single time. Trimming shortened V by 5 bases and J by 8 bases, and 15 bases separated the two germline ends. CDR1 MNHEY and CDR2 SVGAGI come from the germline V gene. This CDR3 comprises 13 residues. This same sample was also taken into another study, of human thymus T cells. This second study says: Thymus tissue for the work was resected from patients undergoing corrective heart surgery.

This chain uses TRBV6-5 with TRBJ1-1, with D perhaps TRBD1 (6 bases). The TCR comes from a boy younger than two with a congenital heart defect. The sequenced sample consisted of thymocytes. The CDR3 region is CASSTGTPLEAFF. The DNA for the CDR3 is TGTGCCAGCAGTACTGGGACACCCTTAGAAGCTTTCTTT.